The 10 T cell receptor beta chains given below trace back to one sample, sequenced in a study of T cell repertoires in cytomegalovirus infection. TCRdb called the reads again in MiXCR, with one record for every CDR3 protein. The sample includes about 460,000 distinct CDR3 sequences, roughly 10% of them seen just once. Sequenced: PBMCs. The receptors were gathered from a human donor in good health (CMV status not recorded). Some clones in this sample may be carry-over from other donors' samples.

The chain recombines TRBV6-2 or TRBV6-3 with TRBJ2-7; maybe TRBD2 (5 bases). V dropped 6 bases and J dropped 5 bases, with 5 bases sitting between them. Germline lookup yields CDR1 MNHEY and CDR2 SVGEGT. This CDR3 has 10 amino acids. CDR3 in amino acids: CASRRDEQYF. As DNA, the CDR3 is TGTGCCAGCAGGAGGGACGAGCAGTACTTC.

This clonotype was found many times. Here the CDR3 DNA reads TGCAGTGCTAGCGCCCAACAGGGTAATGAAAAACTGTTTTTT. Its translation is CSASAQQGNEKLFF. This chain connects TRBV20-1 to TRBJ1-4; possible D gene TRBD1, 6 bases. CDR1 is DFQATT and CDR2 is SNEGSKA in the germline V gene (reference sequence). V was clipped by 3 bases and J by 4 bases, with 12 bases between them. CDR3 length: 14 residues.

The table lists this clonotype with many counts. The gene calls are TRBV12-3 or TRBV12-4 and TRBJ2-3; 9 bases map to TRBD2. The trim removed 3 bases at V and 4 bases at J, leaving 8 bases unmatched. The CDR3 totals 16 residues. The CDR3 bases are TGTGCCAGCAGTTTGGGGGGCGGGGGGGCCTCAGATACGCAGTATTTT. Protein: CASSLGGGGASDTQYF.

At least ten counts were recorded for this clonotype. This CDR3 reads CASGLPDSTDTQYF. CDR3 nucleotide sequence: TGTGCTAGTGGTTTGCCCGATAGCACAGATACGCAGTATTTT. The V and J genes are TRBV12-5 and TRBJ2-3; no definite D call. This CDR3 contains 14 residues. Trimming removed 2 bases from V and 0 bases from J, with 6 bases in between. Germline assignment: CDR1 LGHNT and CDR2 FRNRAP. The full variable domain, completed using reference TRBV12-5 and TRBJ2-3, is DARVTQTPRHKVTEMGQEVTMRCQPILGHNTVFWYRQTMMQGLELLAYFRNRAPLDDSGMPKDRFSAEMPDATLATLKIQPSEPRDSAVYFCASGLPDSTDTQYFGPGTRLTVL.

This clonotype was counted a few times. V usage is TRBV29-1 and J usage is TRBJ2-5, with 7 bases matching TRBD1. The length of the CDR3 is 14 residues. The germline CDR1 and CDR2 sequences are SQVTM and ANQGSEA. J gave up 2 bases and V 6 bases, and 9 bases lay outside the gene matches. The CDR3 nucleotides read TGCAGCGTCGGACTGGACAGGCGTCAAGAGACCCAGTACTTC. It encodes CSVGLDRRQETQYF.

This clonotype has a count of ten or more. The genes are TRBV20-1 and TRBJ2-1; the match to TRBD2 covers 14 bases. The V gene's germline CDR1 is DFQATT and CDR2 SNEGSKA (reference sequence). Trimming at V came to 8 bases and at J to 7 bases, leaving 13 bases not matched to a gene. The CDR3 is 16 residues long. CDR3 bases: TGCAGTCTCGGGACTAGCGGGAGAGTAGGTAGGAATGAGCAGTTCTTC. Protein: CSLGTSGRVGRNEQFF.

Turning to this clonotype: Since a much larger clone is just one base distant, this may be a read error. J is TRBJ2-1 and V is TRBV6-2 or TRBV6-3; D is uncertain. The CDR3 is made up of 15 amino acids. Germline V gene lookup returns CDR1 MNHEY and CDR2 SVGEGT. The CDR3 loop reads CARSYYSAVYNEQFF. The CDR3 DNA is TGTGCCCGCAGTTATTACTCCGCAGTATACAATGAGCAGTTCTTC.

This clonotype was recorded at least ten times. The CDR3 DNA follows: TGTGCCAGTGGGACGGCGGCCTATGGCTACACCTTC. Protein sequence: CASGTAAYGYTF. V and J are TRBV6-1 and TRBJ1-2; TRBD1 is a possible D gene (5 bases). V gave up 9 bases and J gave up 4 bases, with 12 bases separating them. CDR1 is MNHNS and CDR2 is SASEGT in the germline V gene. The CDR3 runs to 12 residues.

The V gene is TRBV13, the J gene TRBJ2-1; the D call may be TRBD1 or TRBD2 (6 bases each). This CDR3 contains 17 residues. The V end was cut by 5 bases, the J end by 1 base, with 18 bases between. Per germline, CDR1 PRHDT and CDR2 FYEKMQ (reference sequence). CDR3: CASSPSGAIVSYNEQFF. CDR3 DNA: TGTGCCAGCAGCCCGTCGGGGGCCATTGTATCCTACAATGAGCAGTTCTTC.

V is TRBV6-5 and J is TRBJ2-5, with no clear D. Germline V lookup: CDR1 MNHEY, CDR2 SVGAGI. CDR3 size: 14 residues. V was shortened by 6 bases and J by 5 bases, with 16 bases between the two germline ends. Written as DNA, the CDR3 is TGTGCCAGCAGCTCCCCTGAACCTAGTGAGACCCAGTACTTC. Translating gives CASSSPEPSETQYF.